The sequence of this T cell receptor (beta chain) was determined in a study of blood T cell repertoires in COVID-19. Study information: Whether acute or convalescent, the COVID-19 samples came from the United States, Italy and Spain. In each case, the material was cDNA or gDNA derived from T cells, B-cell-depleted T cells, or PBMCs.

The V end lost 1 base, the J end lost 2 bases, and 11 bases lay between the germline ends. The CDR3 runs to 16 residues. CDR1 is MGHDK and CDR2 is SYGVNS in the germline V gene. Per the original data handling: How many nucleated cells were present was estimated from reference gene primer amplification. Clones were read by immunoSEQ multiplex PCR, and TCRdb kept only the in-frame ones, dropping some. V and J calls and clone size are those listed in that table; D and trimming were worked out from the DNA. This sample has 81,000 or so clones, with about 89% found just once. The TCR was taken from an older man with active or convalescent COVID-19. What was sequenced was peripheral blood. This rearrangement joins TRBV25-1 to TRBJ1-4; D perhaps matches TRBD1 (6 bases). CDR3 nucleotides: TGTGCCAGCAGTGAATCGTATACAGGGACTAATGAAAAACTGTTTTTT. It codes for CASSESYTGTNEKLFF.